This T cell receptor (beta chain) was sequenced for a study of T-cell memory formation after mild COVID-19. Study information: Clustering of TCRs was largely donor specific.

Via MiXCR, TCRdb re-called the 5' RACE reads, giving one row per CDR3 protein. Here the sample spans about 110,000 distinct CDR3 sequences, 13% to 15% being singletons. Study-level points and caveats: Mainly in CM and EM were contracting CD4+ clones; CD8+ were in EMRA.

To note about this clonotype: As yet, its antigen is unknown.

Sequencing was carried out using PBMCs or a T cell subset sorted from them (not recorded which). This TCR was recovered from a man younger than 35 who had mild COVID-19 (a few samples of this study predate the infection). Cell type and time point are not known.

CDR3 amino acids: CASSSLAGGPPDTQYF. The CDR3, as DNA: TGTGCCAGCAGCTCATTAGCGGGGGGGCCCCCAGATACGCAGTATTTT. V and J are TRBV7-3 and TRBJ2-3, with TRBD2 matching 11 bases. CDR1 is SGHTA and CDR2 is FQGTGA in the germline V gene. Trimming cost V 4 bases and J 4 bases; bases outside gene matches: 7. The CDR3 runs to 16 residues.